Shown below are 7 T cell receptor beta chains from a single sample sequenced in a study of cytomegalovirus exposure and HLA in healthy donors. Primers included in the PCR were 60 Vbeta and 13 Jbeta primers. The assay was immunoSEQ multiplex PCR, and TCRdb's table has in-frame clones only and misses some. This sample has around 140,000 clones, with roughly 82% found just once. The sequenced sample consisted of PBMCs. The receptors here all came from a man younger than 40 in good health and CMV-seronegative.

V gene TRBV7-7 combines with J gene TRBJ1-4, with D possibly being TRBD1 (5 bases). Trimming took off 5 bases at V and 5 bases at J, with 9 bases between the two ends. This CDR3 region has 13 residues. Germline CDR1 is SSHAT and CDR2 is FNYEAQ (reference sequence). CDR3: CASSRGENEKLFF. As DNA, the CDR3 is TGTGCCAGCAGCCGGGGGGAGAATGAAAAACTGTTTTTT.

The V call is TRBV5-1, the J call TRBJ2-3; 16 bases align to TRBD2. V shed 3 bases and J 4 bases; nucleotides not matched to a gene: 8. This CDR3 is 18 amino acids long. CDR1 SGHRS and CDR2 YFSETQ come from the germline V gene. CDR3 sequence reads: CASSSGGLAGGPADTQYF. The CDR3 region has the DNA TGCGCCAGCAGCTCTGGGGGACTAGCGGGAGGGCCCGCAGATACGCAGTATTTT. The whole variable domain, filled in from reference TRBV5-1 and TRBJ2-3, reads KAGVTQTPRYLIKTRGQQVTLSCSPISGHRSVSWYQQTPGQGLQFLFEYFSETQRNKGNFPGRFSGRQFSNSRSEMNVSTLELGDSALYLCASSSGGLAGGPADTQYFGPGTRLTVL.

The gene calls are TRBV11-2 and TRBJ1-3, with 12 bases aligning to TRBD1. The CDR3 has 16 residues. V shed 5 bases, J shed 2 bases, and the junction held 4 bases outside the gene matches. Germline values: CDR1 SGHAT, CDR2 FQNNGV. CDR3 residues: CASSKGQGAAGNTIYF. The CDR3 nucleotides are TGTGCCAGCAGCAAGGGACAGGGGGCTGCTGGAAACACCATATATTTT.

Note on this clone: A read error may account for a junction end that differs from germline. This chain links TRBV5-1 with TRBJ2-6, with D maybe TRBD1 (5 bases). Per germline, CDR1 SGHRS and CDR2 YFSETQ. The length of the CDR3 is 16 residues. The CDR3 nucleotides read TGCGCCAGCAGCCCAGACAGCAAACCTGGGGCCAACGGCCTGACTTTC. Its protein product is CASSPDSKPGANGLTF. Full variable domain (missing parts from reference TRBV5-1 and TRBJ2-6): KAGVTQTPRYLIKTRGQQVTLSCSPISGHRSVSWYQQTPGQGLQFLFEYFSETQRNKGNFPGRFSGRQFSNSRSEMNVSTLELGDSALYLCASSPDSKPGANGLTFGAGSRLTVL.

The rearrangement joins TRBV6-5 to TRBJ2-7; D is possibly TRBD1 (5 bases). V shed 1 base and J shed 5 bases, with 18 bases lying between them. From germline, CDR1 is MNHEY and CDR2 SVGAGI. The CDR3 spans 16 residues. The CDR3 here is CASSYYSGAGNDEQYF. CDR3 nucleotide sequence: TGTGCCAGCAGTTACTATAGTGGGGCAGGGAATGACGAGCAGTACTTC.

The sample holds a few counts of this clone. The chain combines TRBV29-1 with TRBJ1-2; D is perhaps TRBD1 (6 bases). Germline CDR1 and CDR2: SQVTM and ANQGSEA. The CDR3 spans 12 residues. V shed 7 bases and J shed 1 base, with 10 bases lying between them. In DNA, the CDR3 is TGCAGCGGTGGGGGCAGTAACTATGGCTACACCTTC. This gives the protein CSGGGSNYGYTF.

The table lists this clone with a count of one. The genes are TRBV6-5 and TRBJ2-7; no firm D call. The CDR3 spans 13 residues. Germline assignment: CDR1 MNHEY and CDR2 SVGAGI. V lost 5 bases, J lost 6 bases, and 14 bases lay in between. The CDR3 here is CASSLTWASEQYF. DNA for the CDR3: TGTGCCAGCAGTCTCACATGGGCCTCCGAGCAGTACTTC.